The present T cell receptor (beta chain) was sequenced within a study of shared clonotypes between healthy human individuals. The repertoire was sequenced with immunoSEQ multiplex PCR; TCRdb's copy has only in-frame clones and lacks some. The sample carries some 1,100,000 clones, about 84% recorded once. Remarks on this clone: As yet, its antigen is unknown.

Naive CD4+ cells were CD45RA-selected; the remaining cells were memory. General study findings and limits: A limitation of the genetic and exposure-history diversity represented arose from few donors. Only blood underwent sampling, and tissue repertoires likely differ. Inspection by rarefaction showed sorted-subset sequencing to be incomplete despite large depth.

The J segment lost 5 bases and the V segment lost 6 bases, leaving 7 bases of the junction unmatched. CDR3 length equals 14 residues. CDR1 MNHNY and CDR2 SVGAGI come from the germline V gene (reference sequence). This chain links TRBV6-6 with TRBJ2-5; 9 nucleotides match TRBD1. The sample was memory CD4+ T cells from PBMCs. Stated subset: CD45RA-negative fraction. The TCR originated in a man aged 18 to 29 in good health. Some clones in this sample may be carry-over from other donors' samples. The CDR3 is CASRPGTGRETQYF. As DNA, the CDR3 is TGTGCCAGCAGACCCGGGACAGGGCGCGAGACCCAGTACTTC.